Sequencing of this T cell receptor beta chain was carried out in a study of T cell responses to AZD1222 COVID-19 vaccine. Study-wide points: Sampling that yielded the repertoires occurred only after the peak T cell response.

Germline CDR1 reads SGHDT; CDR2 reads YYEEEE. Trimming left V 5 bases short and J 4 bases short, with 9 bases between. There are 12 residues in the CDR3. Generated by immunoSEQ multiplex PCR, the TCRdb table keeps only in-frame clones and is missing some. The sample has about 180,000 clones; 90% are singletons. About this clone: Its target is unknown.

This receptor was obtained from an adult who received the MenACWY meningococcal vaccine as a control. The chain carries TRBV5-6 and TRBJ1-2, with unresolved D. The source material was peripheral blood, sampled 28 days after the second dose of the MenACWY control vaccine. The CDR3 here is CASRSWSYGYTF. In DNA, the CDR3 is TGTGCCAGCAGGTCCTGGTCCTATGGCTACACCTTC.